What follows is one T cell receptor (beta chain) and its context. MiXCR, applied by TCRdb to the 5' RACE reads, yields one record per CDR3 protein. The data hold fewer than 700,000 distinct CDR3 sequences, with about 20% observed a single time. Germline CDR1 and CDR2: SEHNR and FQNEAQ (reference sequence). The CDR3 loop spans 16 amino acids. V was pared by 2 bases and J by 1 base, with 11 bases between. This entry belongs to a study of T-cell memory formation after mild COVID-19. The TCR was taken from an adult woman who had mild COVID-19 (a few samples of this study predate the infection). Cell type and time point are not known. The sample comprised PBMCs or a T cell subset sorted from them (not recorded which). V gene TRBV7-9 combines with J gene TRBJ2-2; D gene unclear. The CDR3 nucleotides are TGTGCCAGCAGCTTACTCGAAAAGAAGAACACCGGGGAGCTGTTTTTT. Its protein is CASSLLEKKNTGELFF. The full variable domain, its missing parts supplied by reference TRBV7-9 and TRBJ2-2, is DTGVSQNPRHKITKRGQNVTFRCDPISEHNRLYWYRQTLGQGPEFLTYFQNEAQLEKSRLLSDRFSAERPKGSFSTLEIQRTEQGDSAMYLCASSLLEKKNTGELFFGEGSRLTVL.